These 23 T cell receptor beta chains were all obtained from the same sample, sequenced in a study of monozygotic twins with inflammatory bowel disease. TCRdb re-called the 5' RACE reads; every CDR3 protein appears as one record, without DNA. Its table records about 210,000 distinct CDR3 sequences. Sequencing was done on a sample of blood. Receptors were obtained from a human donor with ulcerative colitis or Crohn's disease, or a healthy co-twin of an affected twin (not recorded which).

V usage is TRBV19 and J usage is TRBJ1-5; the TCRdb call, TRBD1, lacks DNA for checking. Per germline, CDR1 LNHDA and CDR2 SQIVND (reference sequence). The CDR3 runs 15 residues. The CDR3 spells CASSIDLSRGTPQHF.

CDR3 sequence: CASSSGDSEQYF. The chain couples TRBV7-9 to TRBJ2-7; TCRdb reports TRBD2, a call that lacks DNA to check it against. In germline, CDR1 is SEHNR, CDR2 FQNEAQ (reference sequence). The CDR3 totals 12 residues. Filled out from reference TRBV7-9 and TRBJ2-7, the complete variable domain reads DTGVSQNPRHKITKRGQNVTFRCDPISEHNRLYWYRQTLGQGPEFLTYFQNEAQLEKSRLLSDRFSAERPKGSFSTLEIQRTEQGDSAMYLCASSSGDSEQYFGPGTRLTVT.

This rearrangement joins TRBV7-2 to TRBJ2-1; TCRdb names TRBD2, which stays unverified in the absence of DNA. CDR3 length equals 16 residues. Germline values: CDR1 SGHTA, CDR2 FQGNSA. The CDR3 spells CASSLGSGSTYNEQFF.

The CDR3 spells CSARGASGRVAHEQYF. This rearrangement joins TRBV20-1 to TRBJ2-7; TCRdb designates TRBD2, a call that cannot be tested without DNA. The V gene's germline CDR1 is DFQATT and CDR2 SNEGSKA (reference sequence). The CDR3 contains 16 residues.

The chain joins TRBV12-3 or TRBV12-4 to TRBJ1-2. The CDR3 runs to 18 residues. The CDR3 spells CASSLSGFREGSFYGYTF.

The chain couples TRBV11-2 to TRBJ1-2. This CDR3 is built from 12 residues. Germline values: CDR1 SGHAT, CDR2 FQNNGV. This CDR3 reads CASSLTVYGYTF. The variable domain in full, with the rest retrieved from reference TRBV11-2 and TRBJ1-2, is EAGVAQSPRYKIIEKRQSVAFWCNPISGHATLYWYQQILGQGPKLLIQFQNNGVVDDSQLPKDRFSAERLKGVDSTLKIQPAKLEDSAVYLCASSLTVYGYTFGSGTRLTVV.

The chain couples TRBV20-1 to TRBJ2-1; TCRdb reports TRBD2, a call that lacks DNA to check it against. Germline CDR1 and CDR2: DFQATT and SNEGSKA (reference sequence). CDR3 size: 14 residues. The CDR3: CSATGGRGYNEQFF.

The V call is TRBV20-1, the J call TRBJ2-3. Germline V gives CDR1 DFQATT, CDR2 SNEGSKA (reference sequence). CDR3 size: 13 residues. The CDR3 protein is CSAPSHSTDTQYF.

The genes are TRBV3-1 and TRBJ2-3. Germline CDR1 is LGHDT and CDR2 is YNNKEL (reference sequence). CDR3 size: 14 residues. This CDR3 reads CASSQDLSTDTQYF.

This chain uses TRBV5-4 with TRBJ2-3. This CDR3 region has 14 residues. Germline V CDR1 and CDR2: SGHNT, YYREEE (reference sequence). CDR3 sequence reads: CASSLGTIADTQYF. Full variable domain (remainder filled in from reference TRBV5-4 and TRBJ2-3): ETGVTQSPTHLIKTRGQQVTLRCSSQSGHNTVSWYQQALGQGPQFIFQYYREEENGRGNFPPRFSGLQFPNYSSELNVNALELDDSALYLCASSLGTIADTQYFGPGTRLTVL.

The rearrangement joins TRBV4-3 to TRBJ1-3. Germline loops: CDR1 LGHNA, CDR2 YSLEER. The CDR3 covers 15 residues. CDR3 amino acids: CASSQGRISGNTIYF.

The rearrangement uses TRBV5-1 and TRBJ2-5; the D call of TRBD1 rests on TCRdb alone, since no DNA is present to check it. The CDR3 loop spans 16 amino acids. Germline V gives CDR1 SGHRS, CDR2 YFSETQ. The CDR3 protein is CASSLEGQLRQETQYF.

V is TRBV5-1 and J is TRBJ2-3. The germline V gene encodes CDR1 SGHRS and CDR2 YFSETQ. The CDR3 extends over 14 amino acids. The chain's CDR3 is CASSPSASTDTQYF.

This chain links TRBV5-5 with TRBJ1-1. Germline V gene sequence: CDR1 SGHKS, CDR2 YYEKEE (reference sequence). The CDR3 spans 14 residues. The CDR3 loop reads CASSLMEGRTEAFF.

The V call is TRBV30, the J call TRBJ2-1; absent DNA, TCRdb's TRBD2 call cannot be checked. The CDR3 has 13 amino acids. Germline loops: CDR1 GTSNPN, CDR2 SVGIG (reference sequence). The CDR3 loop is CAWTSGIDNEQFF.

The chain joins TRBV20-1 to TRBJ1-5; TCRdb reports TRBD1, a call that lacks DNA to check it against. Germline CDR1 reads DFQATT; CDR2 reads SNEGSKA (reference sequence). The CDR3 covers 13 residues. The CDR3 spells CSALDSPNQPQHF.

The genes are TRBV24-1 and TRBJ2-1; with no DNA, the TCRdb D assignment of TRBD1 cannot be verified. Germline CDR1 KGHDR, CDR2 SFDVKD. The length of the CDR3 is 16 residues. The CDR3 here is CATSDFGTGGYNEQFF.

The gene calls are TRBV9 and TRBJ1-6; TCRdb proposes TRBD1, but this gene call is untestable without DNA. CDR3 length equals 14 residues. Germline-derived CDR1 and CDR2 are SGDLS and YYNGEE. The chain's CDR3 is CASSEQGVNSPLHF. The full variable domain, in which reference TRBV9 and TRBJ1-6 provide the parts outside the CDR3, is DSGVTQTPKHLITATGQRVTLRCSPRSGDLSVYWYQQSLDQGLQFLIQYYNGEERAKGNILERFSAQQFPDLHSELNLSSLELGDSALYFCASSEQGVNSPLHFGNGTRLTVT.

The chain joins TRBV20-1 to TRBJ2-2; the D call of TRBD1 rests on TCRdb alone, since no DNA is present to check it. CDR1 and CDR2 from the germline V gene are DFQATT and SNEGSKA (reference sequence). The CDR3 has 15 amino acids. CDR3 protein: CSARRQGDNTGELFF.

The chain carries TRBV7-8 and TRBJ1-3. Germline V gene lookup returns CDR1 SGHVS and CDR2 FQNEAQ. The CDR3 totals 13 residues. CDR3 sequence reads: CASGSISGNTIYF.

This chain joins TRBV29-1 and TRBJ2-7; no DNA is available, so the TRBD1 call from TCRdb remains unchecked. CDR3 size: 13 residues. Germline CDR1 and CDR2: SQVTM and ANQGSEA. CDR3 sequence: CSATGQGTYEQYF.

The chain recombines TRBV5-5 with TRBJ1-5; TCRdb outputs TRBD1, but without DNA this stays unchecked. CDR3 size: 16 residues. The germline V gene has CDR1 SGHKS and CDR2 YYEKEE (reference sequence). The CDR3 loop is CASSLVGGDSNQPQHF.

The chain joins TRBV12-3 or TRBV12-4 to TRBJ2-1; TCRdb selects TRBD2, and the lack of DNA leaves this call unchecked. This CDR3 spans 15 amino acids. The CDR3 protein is CASSPNSGSYNEQFF.